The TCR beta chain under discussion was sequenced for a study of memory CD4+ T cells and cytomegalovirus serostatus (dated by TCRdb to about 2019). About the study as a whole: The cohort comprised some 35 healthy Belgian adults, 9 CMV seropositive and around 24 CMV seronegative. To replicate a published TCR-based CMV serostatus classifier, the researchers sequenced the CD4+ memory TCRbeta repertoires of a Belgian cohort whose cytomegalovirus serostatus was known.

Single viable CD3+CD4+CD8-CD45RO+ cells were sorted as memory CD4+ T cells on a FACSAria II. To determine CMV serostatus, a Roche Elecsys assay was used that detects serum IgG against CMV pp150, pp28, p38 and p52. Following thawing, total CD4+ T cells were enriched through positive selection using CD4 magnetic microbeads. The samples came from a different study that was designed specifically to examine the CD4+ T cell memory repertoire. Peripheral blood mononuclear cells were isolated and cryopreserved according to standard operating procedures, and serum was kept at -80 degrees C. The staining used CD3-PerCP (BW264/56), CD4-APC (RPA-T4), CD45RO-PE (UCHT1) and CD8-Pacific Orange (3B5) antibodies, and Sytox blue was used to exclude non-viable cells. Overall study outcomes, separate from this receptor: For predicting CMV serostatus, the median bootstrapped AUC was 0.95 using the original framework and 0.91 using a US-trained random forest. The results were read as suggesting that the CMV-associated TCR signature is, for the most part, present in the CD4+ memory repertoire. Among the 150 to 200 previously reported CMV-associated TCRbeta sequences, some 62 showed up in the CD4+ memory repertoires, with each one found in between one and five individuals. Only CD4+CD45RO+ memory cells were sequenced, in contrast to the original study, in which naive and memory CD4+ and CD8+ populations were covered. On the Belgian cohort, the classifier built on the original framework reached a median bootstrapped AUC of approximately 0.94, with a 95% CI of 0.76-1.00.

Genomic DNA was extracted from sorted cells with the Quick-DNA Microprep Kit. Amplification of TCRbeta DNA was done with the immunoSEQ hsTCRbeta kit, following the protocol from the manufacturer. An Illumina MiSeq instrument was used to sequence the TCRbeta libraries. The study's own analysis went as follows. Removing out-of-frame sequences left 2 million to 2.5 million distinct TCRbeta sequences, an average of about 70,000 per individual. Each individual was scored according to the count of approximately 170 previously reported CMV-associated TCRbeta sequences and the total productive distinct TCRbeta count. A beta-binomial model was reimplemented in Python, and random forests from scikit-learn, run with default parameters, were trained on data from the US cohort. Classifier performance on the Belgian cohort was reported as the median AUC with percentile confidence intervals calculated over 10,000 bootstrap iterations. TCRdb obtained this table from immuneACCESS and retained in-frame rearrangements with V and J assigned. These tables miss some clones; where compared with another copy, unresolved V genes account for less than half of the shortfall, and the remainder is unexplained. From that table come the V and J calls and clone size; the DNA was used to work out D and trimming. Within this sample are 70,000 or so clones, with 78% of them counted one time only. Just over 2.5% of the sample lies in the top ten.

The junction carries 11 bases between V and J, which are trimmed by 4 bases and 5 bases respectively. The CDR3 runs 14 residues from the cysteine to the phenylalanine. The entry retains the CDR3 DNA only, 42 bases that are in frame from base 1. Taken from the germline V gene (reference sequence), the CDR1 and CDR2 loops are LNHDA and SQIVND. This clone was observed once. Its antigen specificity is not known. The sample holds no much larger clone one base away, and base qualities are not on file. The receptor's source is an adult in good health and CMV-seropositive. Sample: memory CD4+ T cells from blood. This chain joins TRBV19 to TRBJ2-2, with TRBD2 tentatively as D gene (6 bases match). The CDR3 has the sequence CASSRRGGTGELFF. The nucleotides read TGTGCCAGTAGTAGGCGGGGAGGAACCGGGGAGCTGTTTTTT. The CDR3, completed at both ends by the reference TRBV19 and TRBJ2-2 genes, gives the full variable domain DGGITQSPKYLFRKEGQNVTLSCEQNLNHDAMYWYRQDPGQGLRLIYYSQIVNDFQKGDIAEGYSVSREKKESFPLTVTSAQKNPTAFYLCASSRRGGTGELFFGEGSRLTVL.